The rows below give T cell receptor beta chains drawn from one sample of a study of technical replicates of blood from several donors. Here immunoSEQ multiplex PCR was the method, and the copy in TCRdb shows in-frame clones only, minus some. The table lists around 69,000 clones, roughly 90% of them singletons, with 4.5% to 5% in the top ten. Sample: PBMCs. These receptors were obtained from a human donor in good health. Some clones in this sample may be carry-over from other donors' samples. Both conserved end residues are part of each CDR3. Each record gives: D gene, V gene, J gene, CDR3 protein, CDR3 DNA. The D gene is left open where the match is weak.

>NA|TRBV6-6|TRBJ1-2
CASSRLGGYGYTF
TGTGCCAGCAGTCGTCTGGGGGGGTATGGCTACACCTTC
>NA|TRBV4-2|TRBJ2-1
CASSQDIPYNEQFF
TGTGCCAGCAGCCAAGATATCCCCTACAATGAGCAGTTCTTC
>TRBD2|TRBV4-3|TRBJ2-1
CASSPQAGGGDGEQFF
TGCGCCAGCAGCCCTCAAGCGGGAGGGGGGGACGGTGAGCAGTTCTTC
>TRBD2|TRBV7-2|TRBJ2-5
CASSFDGTSGQETQYF
TGTGCCAGCAGCTTCGATGGGACTAGCGGGCAAGAGACCCAGTACTTC
>NA|TRBV13|TRBJ2-7
CASSQPPTSGSYEQYF
TGTGCCAGCAGCCAACCTCCCACCAGCGGCTCCTACGAGCAGTACTTC
>TRBD2|TRBV6-6|TRBJ2-5
CASSRPRAGGDKTQYF
TGTGCCAGCAGCCGACCTCGAGCGGGGGGGGATAAGACCCAGTACTTC
>NA|TRBV2|TRBJ2-1
CASSRYRDINEQFF
TGTGCCAGCAGTAGATACCGGGACATCAATGAGCAGTTCTTC
>TRBD1|TRBV4-3|TRBJ2-7
CASARDRVGPYEQYF
TGCGCCAGCGCCAGAGACAGGGTAGGTCCCTACGAGCAGTACTTC
>NA|TRBV5-6|TRBJ1-6
CASSLVGRVSDSPLHF
TGTGCCAGCAGCTTGGTTGGCAGGGTATCGGATTCACCCCTCCACTTT
>NA|TRBV30|TRBJ2-1
CAWSYGRGNYNEQFF
TGTGCCTGGAGTTACGGGCGGGGAAACTACAATGAGCAGTTCTTC
>TRBD1|TRBV4-1|TRBJ1-6
CASSPHLQGKDSPLHF
TGCGCCAGCAGTCCACACCTACAGGGGAAAGACTCACCCCTCCACTTT
>NA|TRBV5-6|TRBJ1-2
CASSLSGGGGGYTF
TGTGCCAGCAGCTTGTCGGGAGGGGGTGGTGGCTACACCTTC
>NA|TRBV7-2|TRBJ1-2
CASSYSGDNNYGYTF
TGTGCCAGCAGCTATAGCGGGGACAATAACTATGGCTACACCTTC
>TRBD1|TRBV11-2|TRBJ1-4
CASSLGVTGYEKLFF
TGTGCCAGCAGCTTAGGGGTGACAGGGTATGAAAAACTGTTTTTT
>NA|TRBV10-3|TRBJ1-1
CASTGGQETEAFF
TGTGCCTCCACGGGGGGGCAAGAAACTGAAGCTTTCTTT
>TRBD1|TRBV7-9|TRBJ2-7
CASSLEDRDYEQYF
TGTGCCAGCAGCTTAGAGGACAGGGACTACGAGCAGTACTTC
>TRBD1|TRBV19|TRBJ1-5
CASSWTGSNQPQHF
TGTGCCAGTAGCTGGACAGGTAGCAATCAGCCCCAGCATTTT
>TRBD2|TRBV29-1|TRBJ2-7
CSVDDKASGSYEQYF
TGCAGCGTTGATGACAAGGCTAGCGGGAGCTACGAGCAGTACTTC
>TRBD2|TRBV6-1|TRBJ2-5
CASRRLAGGQETQYF
TGTGCCAGCCGCCGACTAGCGGGGGGGCAAGAGACCCAGTACTTC
>NA|TRBV4-1|TRBJ2-2
CASSQLTRTGELFF
TGCGCCAGCAGCCAACTCACTCGGACCGGGGAGCTGTTTTTT